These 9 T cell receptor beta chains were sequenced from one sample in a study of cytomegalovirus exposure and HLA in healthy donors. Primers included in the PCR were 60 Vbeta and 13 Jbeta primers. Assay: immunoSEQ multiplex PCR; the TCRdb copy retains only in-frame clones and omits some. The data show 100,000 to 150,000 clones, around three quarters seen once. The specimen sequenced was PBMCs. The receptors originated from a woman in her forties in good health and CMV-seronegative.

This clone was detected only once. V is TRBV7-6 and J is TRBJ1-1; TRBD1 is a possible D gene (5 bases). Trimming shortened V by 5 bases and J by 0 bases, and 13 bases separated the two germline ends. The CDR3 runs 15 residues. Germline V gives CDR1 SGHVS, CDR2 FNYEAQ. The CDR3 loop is CASSLTQGLNTEAFF. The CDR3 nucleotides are TGTGCCAGCAGCCTGACTCAGGGCTTGAACACTGAAGCTTTCTTT.

The CDR3 here is CASSFRLRSTEQYF. As DNA, the CDR3 is TGTGCCAGCAGTTTCCGACTGAGATCCACCGAGCAGTACTTC. V and J are TRBV28 and TRBJ2-7; no reliable D call. Germline values: CDR1 MDHEN, CDR2 SYDVKM. This CDR3 has 14 residues. Trimming took off 3 bases at V and 6 bases at J, with 15 bases between the two ends.

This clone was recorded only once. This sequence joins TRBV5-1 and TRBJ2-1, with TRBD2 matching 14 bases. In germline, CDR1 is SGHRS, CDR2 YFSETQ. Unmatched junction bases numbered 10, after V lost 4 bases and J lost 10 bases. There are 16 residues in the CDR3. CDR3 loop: CASSLPGLAGGGEQFF. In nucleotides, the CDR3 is TGCGCCAGCAGCCTACCCGGACTAGCGGGAGGTGGGGAGCAGTTCTTC.

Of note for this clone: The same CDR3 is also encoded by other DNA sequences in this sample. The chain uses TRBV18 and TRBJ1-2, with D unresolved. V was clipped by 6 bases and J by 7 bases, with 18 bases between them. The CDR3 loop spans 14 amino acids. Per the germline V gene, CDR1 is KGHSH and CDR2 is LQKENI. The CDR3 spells CASSPWPASSGYTF. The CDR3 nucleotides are TGTGCCAGCTCCCCCTGGCCCGCCTCTTCTGGCTACACCTTC.

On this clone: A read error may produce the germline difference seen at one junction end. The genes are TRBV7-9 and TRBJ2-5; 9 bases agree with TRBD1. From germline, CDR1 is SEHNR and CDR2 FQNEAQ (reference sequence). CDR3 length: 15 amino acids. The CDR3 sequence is CSSSLGTGFRETQYF. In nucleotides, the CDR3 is TGTTCCAGCAGCTTAGGGACAGGGTTTCGGGAGACCCAGTACTTC.

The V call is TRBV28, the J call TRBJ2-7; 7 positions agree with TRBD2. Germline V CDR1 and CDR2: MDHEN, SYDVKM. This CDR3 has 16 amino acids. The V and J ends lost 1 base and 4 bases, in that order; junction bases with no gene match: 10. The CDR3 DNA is TGTGCCAGCAGTTTATCCGCGGCGGGAGTATCGTACGAGCAGTACTTC. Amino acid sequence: CASSLSAAGVSYEQYF.

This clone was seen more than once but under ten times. The DNA of the CDR3 is TGTGCCAGCAGTGCCCCGGGACAGGGGCTAGGAAACACCATATATTTT. It yields the protein CASSAPGQGLGNTIYF. This rearrangement joins TRBV25-1 to TRBJ1-3, with TRBD1 matching 10 bases. The CDR3 has 16 amino acids. Germline loops: CDR1 MGHDK, CDR2 SYGVNS. Trimming took 4 bases from V and 4 from J; bases not matched to a gene: 7.

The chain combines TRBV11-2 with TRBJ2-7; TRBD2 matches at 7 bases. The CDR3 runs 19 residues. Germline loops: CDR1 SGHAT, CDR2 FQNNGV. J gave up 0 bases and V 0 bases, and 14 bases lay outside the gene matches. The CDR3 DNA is TGTGCCAGCAGCTTAGATGCGCTGGGGGAGGGCGCCACCTCCTACGAGCAGTACTTC. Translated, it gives CASSLDALGEGATSYEQYF.

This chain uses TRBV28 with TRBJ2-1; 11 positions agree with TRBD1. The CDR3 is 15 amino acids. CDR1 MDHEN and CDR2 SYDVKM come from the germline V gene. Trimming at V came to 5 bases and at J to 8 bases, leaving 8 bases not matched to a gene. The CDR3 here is CASSKPGQGVYEQFF. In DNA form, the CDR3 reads TGTGCCAGCAGTAAACCGGGACAGGGGGTGTATGAGCAGTTCTTC. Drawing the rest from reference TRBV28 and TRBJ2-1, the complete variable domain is DVKVTQSSRYLVKRTGEKVFLECVQDMDHENMFWYRQDPGLGLRLIYFSYDVKMKEKGDIPEGYSVSREKKERFSLILESASTNQTSMYLCASSKPGQGVYEQFFGPGTRLTVL.